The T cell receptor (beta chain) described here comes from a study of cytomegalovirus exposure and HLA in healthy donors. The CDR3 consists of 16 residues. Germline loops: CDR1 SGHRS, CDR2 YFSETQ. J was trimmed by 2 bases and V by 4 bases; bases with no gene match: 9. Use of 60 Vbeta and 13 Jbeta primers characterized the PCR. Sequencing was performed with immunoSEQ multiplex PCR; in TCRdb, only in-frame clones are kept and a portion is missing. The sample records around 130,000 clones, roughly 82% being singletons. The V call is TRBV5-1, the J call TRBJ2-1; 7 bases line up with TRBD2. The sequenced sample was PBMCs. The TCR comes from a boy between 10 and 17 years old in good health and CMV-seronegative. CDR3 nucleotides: TGCGCCAGCAGCCTGGTGGCGGGAGAAGCCTACAATGAGCAGTTCTTC. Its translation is CASSLVAGEAYNEQFF.